What follows are 10 T cell receptor beta chains derived from one specimen sequenced in a study of cytomegalovirus exposure and HLA in healthy donors. PCR employed 60 Vbeta and 13 Jbeta primers. Produced via immunoSEQ multiplex PCR; TCRdb's table is partial and in-frame only. The repertoire holds 150,000 or so clones, with approximately 70% as singletons. Sequencing used PBMCs. The receptor source for this set is a man aged 35 to 55 in good health and CMV-seropositive.

The chain recombines TRBV13 with TRBJ2-7, with no clear D. Trimming left V 5 bases short and J 2 bases short, with 10 bases between. The germline V gene has CDR1 PRHDT and CDR2 FYEKMQ (reference sequence). The CDR3 consists of 13 residues. In nucleotides, the CDR3 is TGTGCCAGCAGCCAGGTGTTAACCTACGAGCAGTACTTC. Translated: CASSQVLTYEQYF. Drawing the rest from reference TRBV13 and TRBJ2-7, the complete variable domain is AAGVIQSPRHLIKEKRETATLKCYPIPRHDTVYWYQQGPGQDPQFLISFYEKMQSDKGSIPDRFSAQQFSDYHSELNMSSLELGDSALYFCASSQVLTYEQYFGPGTRLTVT.

The chain combines TRBV4-3 with TRBJ1-1; D is unclear. Germline CDR1 is LGHNA and CDR2 is YSLEER. The V end lost 2 bases, the J end lost 6 bases, and 10 bases lay between the germline ends. The CDR3 runs to 13 residues. The CDR3 nucleotides are TGCGCCAGCAGCCAATCGGTAGAGGCTGAAGCTTTCTTT. It specifies CASSQSVEAEAFF.

The CDR3 is CASSVGAGTSGSTDTQYF. The CDR3 coding sequence is TGTGCCAGCAGCGTAGGTGCCGGGACTAGCGGGAGCACAGATACGCAGTATTTT. J is TRBJ2-3 and V is TRBV7-3; TRBD2 matches 12 bases. V lost 5 bases, J lost 0 bases, and 9 bases stayed unmatched. Per germline, CDR1 SGHTA and CDR2 FQGTGA. CDR3 length: 18 residues.

This clone turned up a few times. The J gene is TRBJ2-7, the V gene TRBV5-8, with 12 positions matching TRBD2. Per the germline V gene, CDR1 is SGHTS and CDR2 is YDEGEE. V lost 4 bases and J lost 3; bases outside the gene matches: 2. The CDR3 runs to 14 residues. The CDR3 DNA reads as TGTGCCAGCAGCCGGACTAGCGGGAACTACGAGCAGTACTTC. This gives the protein CASSRTSGNYEQYF.

The chain couples TRBV2 to TRBJ2-1; D ambiguous. Between the trimmed V and J ends, which lost 2 bases and 4 bases, there was a span of 6 bases. The CDR3 runs to 13 residues. Per the germline V gene, CDR1 is SNHLY and CDR2 is FYNNEI. CDR3 sequence: CASSETQYNEQFF. The CDR3 nucleotides read TGTGCCAGCAGTGAAACGCAGTACAATGAGCAGTTCTTC. The full variable domain, its missing parts supplied by reference TRBV2 and TRBJ2-1, is EPEVTQTPSHQVTQMGQEVILRCVPISNHLYFYWYRQILGQKVEFLVSFYNNEISEKSEIFDDQFSVERPDGSNFTLKIRSTKLEDSAMYFCASSETQYNEQFFGPGTRLTVL.

This clone is a singleton in its sample. The rearrangement uses TRBV6-6 and TRBJ1-1, with D perhaps TRBD1 (6 bases). Trimming took off 8 bases at V and 4 bases at J, with 23 bases between the two ends. In germline, CDR1 is MNHNY, CDR2 SVGAGI (reference sequence). The CDR3 consists of 16 residues. In nucleotides, the CDR3 is TGTGCCAGCCTTTCCCCCGGTGTGGGGGCGGGCACTGAAGCTTTCTTT. It yields the protein CASLSPGVGAGTEAFF.

In this sample, this clone turned up a few times. V and J are TRBV9 and TRBJ2-5, with D perhaps matching TRBD2 (5 bases). The CDR3 sequence is 15 residues long. Germline-derived CDR1 and CDR2 are SGDLS and YYNGEE. V was trimmed by 0 bases and J by 3 bases, leaving 12 bases between them. The CDR3 region is CASSVDLSGKETQYF. The CDR3, as DNA: TGTGCCAGCAGCGTAGACCTCTCGGGGAAAGAGACCCAGTACTTC.

This chain joins TRBV10-3 and TRBJ2-3; 8 bases map to TRBD1. The CDR3 loop spans 15 amino acids. Germline V gene sequence: CDR1 ENHRY, CDR2 SYGVKD. The junction had 8 bases not matched to a gene; V was cut back by 6 bases and J by 3 bases. CDR3 loop: CAIRGAGGWTDTQYF. The CDR3 nucleotides read TGTGCCATCAGGGGGGCAGGGGGCTGGACAGATACGCAGTATTTT.

The chain has TRBV5-4 and TRBJ1-6; D possibly corresponds to TRBD1 (5 bases). V gave up 0 bases and J gave up 8 bases, with 15 bases separating them. CDR3 length equals 16 residues. CDR1 and CDR2 (germline): SGHNT, YYREEE (reference sequence). The CDR3 DNA reads TGTGCCAGCAGCTTGGTTCGGGGGAACATCGATTCACCCCTCCACTTT. This sequence encodes CASSLVRGNIDSPLHF.

Regarding this clone: A read error may produce the germline difference seen at one junction end. The V call is TRBV7-9, the J call TRBJ2-5; D is unresolved. The CDR3 runs to 16 residues. Germline CDR1 SEHNR, CDR2 FQNEAQ (reference sequence). The CDR3: CSSSLESPRNQETQYF. Here the CDR3 DNA reads TGTTCCAGCAGCTTAGAATCCCCTAGGAACCAAGAGACCCAGTACTTC. Full variable domain (outside the CDR3, taken from reference TRBV7-9 and TRBJ2-5): DTGVSQNPRHKITKRGQNVTFRCDPISEHNRLYWYRQTLGQGPEFLTYFQNEAQLEKSRLLSDRFSAERPKGSFSTLEIQRTEQGDSAMYLCSSSLESPRNQETQYFGPGTRLLVL.